This T cell receptor beta chain was recovered during a study of OX40 agonist ivuxolimab in advanced cancers. Turning to the study itself: Earlier treatment with anti-PD-1, anti-PD-L1 or anti-CTLA-4 was permitted, and 30% to 40% had received some.

From germline, CDR1 is SGDLS and CDR2 YYNGEE. V was trimmed by 0 bases and J by 1 base, leaving 8 bases between them. This CDR3 is built from 15 residues. The table came from immunoSEQ multiplex PCR; TCRdb's copy has only in-frame clones and leaves some out. The sample has just over 50,000 clones; around 82% are singletons. The origin of this receptor is an adult with an advanced solid tumor such as melanoma, head and neck, liver or kidney cancer. Here the sequenced sample was CD4+ or CD8+ T cells sorted from blood, taken in a trial of the OX40 agonist ivuxolimab. This chain links TRBV9 with TRBJ2-4; possibly TRBD1 for D (5 bases). The CDR3 nucleotides read TGTGCCAGCAGCGTAGGGGCAGGGGCCAAAAACATTCAGTACTTC. Translated, it gives CASSVGAGAKNIQYF.